This TCR beta chain was retrieved from a study of cytomegalovirus exposure and HLA in healthy donors. As for the study in general: Approximately 81% of 350 to 400 genotyped donors fell in the Caucasian-associated ancestry cluster.

In regard to this clone: What it recognizes is unknown.

The CDR3 consists of 13 residues. V lost 2 bases and J 1 base, leaving 6 bases between the germline ends. Germline V gene data show CDR1 as SGHRS and CDR2 as YFSETQ. Researchers ran the PCR with 60 Vbeta and 13 Jbeta primers. Repertoires were generated with immunoSEQ multiplex PCR, while TCRdb's copy carries only in-frame clones and drops some. The table lists around 100,000 clones, 75% to 80% of them singletons. Study results and limitations: Most TCR sequences were uncommon, yet certain public TCRs appeared in many donors. Associated with cytomegalovirus, according to the listing, were fewer than 200 TCR beta chains.

V and J are TRBV5-1 and TRBJ1-1; D is undetermined. The sequenced sample consisted of PBMCs. The source of this sequence is a man between 60 and 75 years old in good health and CMV-seropositive. The CDR3, as DNA: TGCGCCAGCAGCTTCGCTACGAACACTGAAGCTTTCTTT. Its translation: CASSFATNTEAFF.